One sample yielded the 14 T cell receptor beta chains listed below, sequenced in a study of siplizumab effects on memory and regulatory T cells. The repertoire was sequenced with immunoSEQ multiplex PCR; TCRdb's copy has only in-frame clones and lacks some. The table records over 70,000 clones, 85% to 90% of them present only once. The specimen sequenced was CD4+ T cells sorted from blood. These receptors were obtained from a human donor in good health.

The rearrangement joins TRBV7-2 to TRBJ2-1; tentative D call: TRBD1 (5 bases). CDR3 length equals 15 residues. Deletions cut 4 bases from V and 0 bases from J, with 10 bases between. Germline CDR1 reads SGHTA; CDR2 reads FQGNSA. The chain's CDR3 is CASSYDSSSYNEQFF. CDR3 nucleotide sequence: TGTGCCAGCAGCTATGACAGCAGCTCCTACAATGAGCAGTTCTTC.

With regard to this clone: The same CDR3 is also encoded by other DNA sequences in this sample. The rearrangement uses TRBV27 and TRBJ2-7, with D uncertain. There are 14 residues in the CDR3. Trimming took 3 bases from V and 1 from J, leaving 10 bases between them. CDR1 is MNHEY, CDR2 SMNVEV, per germline (reference sequence). CDR3 sequence reads: CASSFTTHSYEQYF. For the CDR3, the DNA is TGTGCCAGCAGTTTCACGACCCATTCCTACGAGCAGTACTTC.

This sequence joins TRBV28 and TRBJ2-7; D is perhaps TRBD1 (6 bases). The germline V and J ends were trimmed by 5 bases and 7 bases, with 12 bases remaining between them. This CDR3 is built from 12 residues. Per germline, CDR1 MDHEN and CDR2 SYDVKM. The CDR3 DNA reads TGTGCCAGCAGTCCGGGGCAGGGGGAGCAGTACTTC. Amino acid sequence: CASSPGQGEQYF.

This clone has just one count. This chain joins TRBV7-3 and TRBJ2-4; D remains unclear. Deletions cut 0 bases from V and 0 bases from J, with 15 bases between. CDR3 length: 18 amino acids. From germline, CDR1 is SGHTA and CDR2 FQGTGA. This chain's CDR3 is CASSLTDEFPKAKNIQYF. The CDR3 DNA sequence: TGTGCCAGCAGCTTAACGGACGAATTCCCGAAAGCCAAAAACATTCAGTACTTC. The variable domain in full, with the rest retrieved from reference TRBV7-3 and TRBJ2-4, is GAGVSQTPSNKVTEKGKYVELRCDPISGHTALYWYRQSLGQGPEFLIYFQGTGAADDSGLPNDRFFAVRPEGSVSTLKIQRTERGDSAVYLCASSLTDEFPKAKNIQYFGAGTRLSVL.

The chain couples TRBV6-6 to TRBJ2-7, with 8 bases matching TRBD1. The CDR3 spans 14 residues. V trimming: 7 bases; J trimming: 6 bases; junction bases outside the gene matches: 11. CDR1 MNHNY and CDR2 SVGAGI come from the germline V gene (reference sequence). CDR3 in DNA: TGTGCCAGCACCCGGACAGGGTTTTCTAGCGAGCAGTACTTC. As protein: CASTRTGFSSEQYF.

The V and J genes are TRBV5-1 and TRBJ2-1; a weak D match, TRBD1 (6 bases). CDR1 is SGHRS and CDR2 is YFSETQ in the germline V gene. The CDR3 loop spans 15 amino acids. V dropped 4 bases and J dropped 4 bases, with 15 bases sitting between them. CDR3 region: CASSPRTDLYNEQFF. CDR3 nucleotide sequence: TGCGCCAGCAGCCCCAGGACAGATCTTTACAATGAGCAGTTCTTC.

The chain carries TRBV11-2 and TRBJ2-3; D possibly corresponds to TRBD2 (6 bases). Trimming left V 4 bases short and J 2 bases short, with 10 bases between. The CDR3 has 14 amino acids. The germline V gene has CDR1 SGHAT and CDR2 FQNNGV. The CDR3 DNA reads as TGTGCCAGCAGCTCGGGACTCACCACAGATACGCAGTATTTT. Translation: CASSSGLTTDTQYF.

The CDR3 DNA is TGTGCCAGCAGCTTTGCACTAGCGGGAGAGTGGGGTAGGACAGATACGCAGTATTTT. As protein: CASSFALAGEWGRTDTQYF. J is TRBJ2-3 and V is TRBV7-9; TRBD2 matches 11 bases. Germline CDR1 and CDR2: SEHNR and FQNEAQ (reference sequence). This CDR3 has 19 amino acids. V lost 3 bases, J lost 3 bases, and 14 bases stayed unmatched.

J is TRBJ1-5 and V is TRBV7-8; D perhaps matches TRBD1 (5 bases). V shed 1 base and J shed 5 bases, with 12 bases lying between them. The germline CDR1 and CDR2 sequences are SGHVS and FQNEAQ. CDR3 length equals 15 residues. The CDR3 loop reads CASSLVSGRHQPQHF. In DNA, the CDR3 is TGTGCCAGCAGCTTAGTTTCGGGGCGCCATCAGCCCCAGCATTTT.

This chain uses TRBV19 with TRBJ2-7, with 10 bases identical to TRBD1. CDR1 and CDR2 (germline): LNHDA, SQIVND (reference sequence). V trimming: 7 bases; J trimming: 5 bases; junction bases outside the gene matches: 8. CDR3 size: 14 residues. This CDR3 reads CASNPGQGLNEQYF. The CDR3, as DNA: TGTGCCAGTAACCCGGGACAGGGGCTCAACGAGCAGTACTTC.

The chain couples TRBV6-1 to TRBJ1-1, with D uncertain. Between the trimmed V and J ends, which lost 8 bases and 1 base, there was a span of 2 bases. Germline lookup yields CDR1 MNHNS and CDR2 SASEGT. The CDR3 length is 10 residues. CDR3 nucleotide sequence: TGTGCCAGCGGGAACACTGAAGCTTTCTTT. Its protein product is CASGNTEAFF.

The chain carries TRBV5-1 and TRBJ2-7; D is undetermined. The CDR3 sequence is 13 residues long. CDR1 and CDR2 (germline): SGHRS, YFSETQ. V lost 0 bases and J 3 bases, leaving 7 bases between the germline ends. The CDR3 DNA follows: TGCGCCAGCAGCTTGGGAAGGGTCTACGAGCAGTACTTC. As protein: CASSLGRVYEQYF.

The chain links TRBV12-5 to TRBJ2-1, with 8 bases matching TRBD2. V shed 2 bases, J shed 5 bases, and the junction held 8 bases outside the gene matches. There are 16 residues in the CDR3. Germline V gene sequence: CDR1 LGHNT, CDR2 FRNRAP. CDR3 nucleotide sequence: TGTGCTAGTGGTTTGCCGGGACTAGGGGCGGACAATGAGCAGTTCTTC. This gives the protein CASGLPGLGADNEQFF.

The gene calls are TRBV11-2 and TRBJ1-1; no firm D call. The CDR3 extends over 18 amino acids. Looked up from germline, CDR1 is SGHAT and CDR2 is FQNNGV. V lost 5 bases, J lost 0 bases, and 22 bases lay in between. The CDR3 bases are TGTGCCAGCAGCCCCGGCACGGTAATTGGTAGGGTGAACACTGAAGCTTTCTTT. Translation: CASSPGTVIGRVNTEAFF.